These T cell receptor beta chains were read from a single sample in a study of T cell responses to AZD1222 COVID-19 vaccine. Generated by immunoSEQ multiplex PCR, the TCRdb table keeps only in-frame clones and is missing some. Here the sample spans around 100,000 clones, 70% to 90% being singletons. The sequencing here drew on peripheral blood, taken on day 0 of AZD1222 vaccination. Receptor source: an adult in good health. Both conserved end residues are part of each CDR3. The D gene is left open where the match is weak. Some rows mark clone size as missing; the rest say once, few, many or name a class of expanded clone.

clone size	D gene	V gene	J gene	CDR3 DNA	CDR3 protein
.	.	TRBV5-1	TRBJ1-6	TGCGCCAGCAGCCCGGAACTCTATAATTCACCCCTCCACTTT	CASSPELYNSPLHF
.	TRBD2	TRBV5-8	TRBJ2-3	TGTGCCAGCAGCTCCGGTAGCTCTAGCGGGGGCACAGATACGCAGTATTTT	CASSSGSSSGGTDTQYF
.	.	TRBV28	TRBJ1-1	TGTGCCAGCAGTTTGATAGGGATGAACACTGAAGCTTTCTTT	CASSLIGMNTEAFF
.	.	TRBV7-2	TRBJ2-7	TGTGCCAGCAGCTTAGGACAGGTGGGCTACGAGCAGTACTTC	CASSLGQVGYEQYF
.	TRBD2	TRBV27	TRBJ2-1	TGTGCCAGCAGTCCTAGTTGGCTAGCGGGAAAGGCGCGTTACAATGAGCAGTTCTTC	CASSPSWLAGKARYNEQFF
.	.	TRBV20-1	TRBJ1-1	TGCAGTGCTGGGGGCCGACGTGAAGCTTTCTTT	CSAGGRREAFF
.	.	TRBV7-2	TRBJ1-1	TGTGCCAGCAGCTATAGGGGGGGGAACACTGAAGCTTTCTTT	CASSYRGGNTEAFF
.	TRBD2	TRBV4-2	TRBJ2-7	TGTGCCAGCAGCCAAGAGGGGGGGAACTCCTACGAGCAGTACTTC	CASSQEGGNSYEQYF
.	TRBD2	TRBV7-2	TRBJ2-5	TGTGCCAGCAGCTTAAATCAAGCGGGAACCCAAGAGACCCAGTACTTC	CASSLNQAGTQETQYF
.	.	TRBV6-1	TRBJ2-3	TGTGCCAGCAGTGAAAGCCTGGGCACAGATACGCAGTATTTT	CASSESLGTDTQYF
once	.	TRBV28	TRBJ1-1	TGTGCCAGCTGGACCCCGCCGGACACTGAAGCTTTCTTT	CASWTPPDTEAFF
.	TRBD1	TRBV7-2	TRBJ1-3	TGTGCCAGCAGCCCGTCAGGGGGCGCGGGAAACACCATATATTTT	CASSPSGGAGNTIYF
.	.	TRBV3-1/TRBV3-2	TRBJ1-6	TGTGCCAGCAGCCAAGATGGGGGGGGACGGTCACCCCTCCACTTT	CASSQDGGGRSPLHF
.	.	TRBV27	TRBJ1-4	TGTGCCAGCAGTTTACCCGGGCCTGGGGGAAAACTGTTTTTT	CASSLPGPGGKLFF
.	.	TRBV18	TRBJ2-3	TGTGCCAGCTCACCATACGCCCAGCCGGCAGCGACGCAGTATTTT	CASSPYAQPAATQYF
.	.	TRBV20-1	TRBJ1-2	TGCAGTGCTAGTATCGACCCGGGGCTCTCCTATGGCTACACCTTC	CSASIDPGLSYGYTF
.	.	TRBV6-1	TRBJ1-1	TGTGCCAGCAGTGAAGACGGGAACAGCCTTATGAACACTGAAGCTTTCTTT	CASSEDGNSLMNTEAFF
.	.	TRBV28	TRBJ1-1	TGTGCCACCCGGGTGAACACTGAAGCTTTCTTT	CATRVNTEAFF
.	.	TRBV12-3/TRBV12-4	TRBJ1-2	TGTGCCAGCAGTCGGCCGTATGGCTACACCTTC	CASSRPYGYTF
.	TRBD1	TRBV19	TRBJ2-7	TGTGCCAGTAGTAACAGGGGGCCCTACGAGCAGTACTTC	CASSNRGPYEQYF
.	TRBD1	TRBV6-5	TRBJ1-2	TGTGCCAGCAATTCCGGGACAGGGAGTGGCTACACCTTC	CASNSGTGSGYTF
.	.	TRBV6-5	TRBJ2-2	TGTGCCAGCAGTTACTCGACACAAAACACCGGGGAGCTGTTTTTT	CASSYSTQNTGELFF
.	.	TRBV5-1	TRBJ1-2	TGCGCCAGCAGCTTGGAAGGCAGAATAACTAACTATGGCTACACCTTC	CASSLEGRITNYGYTF
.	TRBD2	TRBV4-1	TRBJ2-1	TGCGCCAGCAGCCAAGGGGAGACTAGCGGGAGTATCAATGAGCAGTTCTTC	CASSQGETSGSINEQFF
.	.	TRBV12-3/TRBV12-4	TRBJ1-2	TGTGCCAGCAGATCACCGGGGGCCTATGGCTACACCTTC	CASRSPGAYGYTF
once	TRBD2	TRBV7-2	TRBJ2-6	TGTGCCAGCAGCCTACGGACTAGCGGGGGGGTCTCTGGGGCCAACGTCCTGACTTTC	CASSLRTSGGVSGANVLTF
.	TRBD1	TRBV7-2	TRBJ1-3	TGTGCCAGCAGCCCGGACAGGGCTGGAAACACCATATATTTT	CASSPDRAGNTIYF
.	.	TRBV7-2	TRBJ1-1	TGTGCCAGCAGCTTTAGTATGGGGAACACTGAAGCTTTCTTT	CASSFSMGNTEAFF
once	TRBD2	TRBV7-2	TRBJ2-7	TGTGCCAGCAGCTTAGTTAGCGGGAAGAGCTCCTACGAGCAGTACTTC	CASSLVSGKSSYEQYF
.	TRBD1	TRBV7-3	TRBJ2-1	TGTGCCAGCAGTGCCGGGACAGGGTCGTATGAGCAGTTCTTC	CASSAGTGSYEQFF
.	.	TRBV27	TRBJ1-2	TGTGCCAGCAGTGTAACGCAGGAGATCTATGGCTACACCTTC	CASSVTQEIYGYTF
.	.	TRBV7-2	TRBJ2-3	TGTGCCAGCAGCCCCAGACAGGCTAGCACAGATACGCAGTATTTT	CASSPRQASTDTQYF
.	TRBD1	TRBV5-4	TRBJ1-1	TGTGCCAGCAGCTTGGGAGGGACAGCGATTAGGGCTGAAGCTTTCTTT	CASSLGGTAIRAEAFF
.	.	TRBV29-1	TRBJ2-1	TGCAGCGTTGAACAAGTCCCCAGGGGGGGGTACAATGAGCAGTTCTTC	CSVEQVPRGGYNEQFF
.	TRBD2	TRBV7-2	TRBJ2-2	TGTGCCAGCAGTTTTACTAGCGGGGGGGCAGGGGAGCTGTTTTTT	CASSFTSGGAGELFF
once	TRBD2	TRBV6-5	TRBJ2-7	TGTGCCAGCAGGCGGGGGAGCTCCTACGAGCAGTACTTC	CASRRGSSYEQYF
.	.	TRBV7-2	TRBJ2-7	TGTGCCAGCAGCATGCTCCCAACAGGTGAGCAGTACTTC	CASSMLPTGEQYF
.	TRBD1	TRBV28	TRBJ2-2	TGTGCCAGCAGTTGGGACAGGGGCGTAAACGGGGAGCTGTTTTTT	CASSWDRGVNGELFF
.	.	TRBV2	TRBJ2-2	TGTGCCAGCAGTGAAAAAAGTGGCGCAGGCCTGAACACCGGGGAGCTGTTTTTT	CASSEKSGAGLNTGELFF
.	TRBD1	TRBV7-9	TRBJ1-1	TGTGCCAGCACCCAAGCCGGGACAGACACCATGAACACTGAAGCTTTCTTT	CASTQAGTDTMNTEAFF
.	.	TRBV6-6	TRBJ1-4	TGTGCCAGCAGTCAAGGGGCAACTAATGAAAAACTGTTTTTT	CASSQGATNEKLFF
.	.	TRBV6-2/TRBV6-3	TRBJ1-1	TGTGCCAGCAGCTCCCCCTCTAGCACTGAAGCTTTCTTT	CASSSPSSTEAFF
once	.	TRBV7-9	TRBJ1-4	TGTGCCAGCAGGCCCACAGGGCCTACTAATGAAAAACTGTTTTTT	CASRPTGPTNEKLFF
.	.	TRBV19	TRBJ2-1	TGTGCCAGTAGTATATACGGGACCCCGACTGGCAATGAGCAGTTCTTC	CASSIYGTPTGNEQFF
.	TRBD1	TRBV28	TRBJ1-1	TGTGCCAGCAGCCCCGGACAGGGAGGTACTGGAGCTTTCTTT	CASSPGQGGTGAFF
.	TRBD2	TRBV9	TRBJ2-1	TGTGCCAGCAGCATGACGGGACTAGCGGGAGCCTTCAATGAGCAGTTCTTC	CASSMTGLAGAFNEQFF
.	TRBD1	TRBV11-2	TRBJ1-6	TGTGCCAGCAGCTTACAACCGGGACAGGGCTATAATTCACCCCTCCACTTT	CASSLQPGQGYNSPLHF
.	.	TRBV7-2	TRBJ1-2	TGTGCCACCGGGGAGGGAGACTATGGCTACACCTTC	CATGEGDYGYTF
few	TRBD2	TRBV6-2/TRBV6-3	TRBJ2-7	TGTGCCAGCAGTTACTCCCCCTTAGAGCGGGGGGTGGACGAGCAGTACTTC	CASSYSPLERGVDEQYF
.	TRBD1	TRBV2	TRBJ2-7	TGTGCCAGCAGTACAGGGGAAGGGACCTACGAGCAGTACTTC	CASSTGEGTYEQYF
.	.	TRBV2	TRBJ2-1	TGTGCCAGCAGTGAAGCGTGGGCCAATGAGCAGTTCTTC	CASSEAWANEQFF
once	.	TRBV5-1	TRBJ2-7	TGCGCCAGCAGACAAGGACAGCGAACCTACGAGCAGTACTTC	CASRQGQRTYEQYF
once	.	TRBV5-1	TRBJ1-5	TGCGCCAGCAGCTTGGCGGGGATTGGACAGCCCCAGCATTTT	CASSLAGIGQPQHF
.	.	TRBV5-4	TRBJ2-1	TGTGCCAGCAGCTTGATTGGGGTAGAGCAGTTCTTC	CASSLIGVEQFF
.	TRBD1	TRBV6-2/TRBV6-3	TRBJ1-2	TGTGCCAGCAGCCCGACAGGGGACGGTGGCTACACCTTC	CASSPTGDGGYTF
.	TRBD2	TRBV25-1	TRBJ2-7	TGTGCCAGCAGTGAACTATACCCTAGCGGGATCTACGAGCAGTACTTC	CASSELYPSGIYEQYF
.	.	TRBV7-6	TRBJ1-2	TGTGCCAGCAGCTCGCGGTATCTAAATGGCTACACCTTC	CASSSRYLNGYTF
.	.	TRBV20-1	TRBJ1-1	TGCAGTGCTCTCAAGGGGACTGAAGCTTTCTTT	CSALKGTEAFF
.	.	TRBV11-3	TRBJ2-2	TGTGCCAGCAGCTTAGACAGGGTTGGCGGGGAGCTGTTTTTT	CASSLDRVGGELFF
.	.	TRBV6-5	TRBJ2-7	TGTGCCAGCAGTAACCGGGACAACCCCTACGAGCAGTACTTC	CASSNRDNPYEQYF